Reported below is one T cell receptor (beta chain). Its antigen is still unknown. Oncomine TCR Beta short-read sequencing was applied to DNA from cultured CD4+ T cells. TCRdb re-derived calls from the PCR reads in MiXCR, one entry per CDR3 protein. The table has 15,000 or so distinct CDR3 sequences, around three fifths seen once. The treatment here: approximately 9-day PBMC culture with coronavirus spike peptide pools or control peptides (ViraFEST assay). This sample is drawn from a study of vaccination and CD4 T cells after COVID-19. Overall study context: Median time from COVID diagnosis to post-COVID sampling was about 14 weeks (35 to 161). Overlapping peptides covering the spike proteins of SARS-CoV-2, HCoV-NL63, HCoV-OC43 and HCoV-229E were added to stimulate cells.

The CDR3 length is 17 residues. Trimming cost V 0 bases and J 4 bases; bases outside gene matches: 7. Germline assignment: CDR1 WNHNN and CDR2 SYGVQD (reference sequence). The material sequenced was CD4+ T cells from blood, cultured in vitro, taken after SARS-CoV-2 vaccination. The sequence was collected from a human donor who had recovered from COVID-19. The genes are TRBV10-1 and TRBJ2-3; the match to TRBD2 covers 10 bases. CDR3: CASSESSLAGVSDTQYF. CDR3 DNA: TGCGCCAGCAGTGAGTCTTCCCTAGCGGGAGTATCAGATACGCAGTATTTT.